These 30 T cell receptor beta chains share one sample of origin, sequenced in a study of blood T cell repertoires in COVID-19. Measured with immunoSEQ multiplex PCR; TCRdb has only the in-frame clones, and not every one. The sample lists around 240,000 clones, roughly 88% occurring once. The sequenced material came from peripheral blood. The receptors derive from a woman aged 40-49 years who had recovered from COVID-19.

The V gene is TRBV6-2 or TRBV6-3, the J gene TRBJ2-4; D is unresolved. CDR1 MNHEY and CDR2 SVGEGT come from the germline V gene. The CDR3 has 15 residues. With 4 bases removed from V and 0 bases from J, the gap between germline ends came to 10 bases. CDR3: CASSSLTLAKNIQYF. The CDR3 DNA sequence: TGTGCCAGCAGTTCTCTCACTCTAGCCAAAAACATTCAGTACTTC.

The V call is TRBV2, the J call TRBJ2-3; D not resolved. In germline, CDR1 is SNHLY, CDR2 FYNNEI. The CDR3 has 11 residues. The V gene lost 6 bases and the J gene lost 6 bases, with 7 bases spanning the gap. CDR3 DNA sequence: TGTGCCAGCAGCGCGGTCGATACGCAGTATTTT. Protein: CASSAVDTQYF.

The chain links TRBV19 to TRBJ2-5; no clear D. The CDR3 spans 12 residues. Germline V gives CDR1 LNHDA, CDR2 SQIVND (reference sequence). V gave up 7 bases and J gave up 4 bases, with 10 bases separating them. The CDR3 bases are TGTGCCAGTAAGAACGCGGCAGAGACCCAGTACTTC. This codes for CASKNAAETQYF.

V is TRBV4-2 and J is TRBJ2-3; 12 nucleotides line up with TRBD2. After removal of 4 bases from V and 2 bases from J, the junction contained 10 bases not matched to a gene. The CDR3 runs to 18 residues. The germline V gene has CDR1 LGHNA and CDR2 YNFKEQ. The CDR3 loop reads CASSLRLAGALSTDTQYF. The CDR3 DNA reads TGTGCCAGCAGCCTTAGACTAGCGGGGGCCCTCTCCACAGATACGCAGTATTTT.

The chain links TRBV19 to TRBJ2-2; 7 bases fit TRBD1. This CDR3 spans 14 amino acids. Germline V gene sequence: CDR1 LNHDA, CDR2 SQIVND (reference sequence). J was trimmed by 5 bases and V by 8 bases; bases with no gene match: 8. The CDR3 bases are TGTGCCAGTTCCGGGACAGAGATAACCGGGGAGCTGTTTTTT. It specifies CASSGTEITGELFF.

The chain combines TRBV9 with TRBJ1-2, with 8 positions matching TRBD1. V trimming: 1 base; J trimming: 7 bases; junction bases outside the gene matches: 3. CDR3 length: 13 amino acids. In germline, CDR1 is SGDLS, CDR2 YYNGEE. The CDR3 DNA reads TGTGCCAGCAGCGTACAGGGGGCGGTTGGCTACACCTTC. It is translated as CASSVQGAVGYTF. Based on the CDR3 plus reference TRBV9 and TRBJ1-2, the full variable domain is DSGVTQTPKHLITATGQRVTLRCSPRSGDLSVYWYQQSLDQGLQFLIQYYNGEERAKGNILERFSAQQFPDLHSELNLSSLELGDSALYFCASSVQGAVGYTFGSGTRLTVV.

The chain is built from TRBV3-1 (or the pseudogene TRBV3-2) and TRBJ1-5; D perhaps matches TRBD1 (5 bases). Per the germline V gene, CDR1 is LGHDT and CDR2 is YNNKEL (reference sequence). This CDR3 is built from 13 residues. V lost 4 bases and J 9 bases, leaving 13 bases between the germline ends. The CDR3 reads CASSLLLGGPQHF. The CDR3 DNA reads TGTGCCAGCAGCCTCCTCCTCGGGGGGCCCCAGCATTTT.

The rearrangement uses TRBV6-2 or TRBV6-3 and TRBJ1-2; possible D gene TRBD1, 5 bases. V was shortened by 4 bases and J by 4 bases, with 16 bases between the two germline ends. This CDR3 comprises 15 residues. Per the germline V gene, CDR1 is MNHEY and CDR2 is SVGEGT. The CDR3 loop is CASSWWGTLPYGYTF. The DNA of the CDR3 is TGTGCCAGCAGTTGGTGGGGCACCCTTCCCTATGGCTACACCTTC.

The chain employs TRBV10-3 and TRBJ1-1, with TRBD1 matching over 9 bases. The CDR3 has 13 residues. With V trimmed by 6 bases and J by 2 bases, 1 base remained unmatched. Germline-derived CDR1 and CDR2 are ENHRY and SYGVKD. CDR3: CAIRGQGNTEAFF. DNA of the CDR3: TGTGCCATCAGGGGACAGGGAAACACTGAAGCTTTCTTT.

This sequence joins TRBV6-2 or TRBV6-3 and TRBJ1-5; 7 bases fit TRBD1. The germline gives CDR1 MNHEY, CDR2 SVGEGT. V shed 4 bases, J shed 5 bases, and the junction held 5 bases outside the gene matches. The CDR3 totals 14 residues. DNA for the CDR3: TGTGCCAGCAGTTTCGACAGGGCGGATCAGCCCCAGCATTTT. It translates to CASSFDRADQPQHF.

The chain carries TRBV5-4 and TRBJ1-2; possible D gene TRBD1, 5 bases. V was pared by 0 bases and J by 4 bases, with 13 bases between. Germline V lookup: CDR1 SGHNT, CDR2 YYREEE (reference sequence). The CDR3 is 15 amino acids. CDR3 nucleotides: TGTGCCAGCAGCTTGGGGCAGGGTACTCGCTATGGCTACACCTTC. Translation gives CASSLGQGTRYGYTF.

CDR3 bases: TGTGCCAGCGGGCCGGCCAGGGTGGTTTCACCCCTCCACTTT. Translation gives CASGPARVVSPLHF. The chain employs TRBV9 and TRBJ1-6; a possible D gene is TRBD1 (5 bases). The V gene's germline CDR1 is SGDLS and CDR2 YYNGEE. This CDR3 is 14 amino acids long. The V gene lost 7 bases and the J gene lost 9 bases, with 17 bases spanning the gap.

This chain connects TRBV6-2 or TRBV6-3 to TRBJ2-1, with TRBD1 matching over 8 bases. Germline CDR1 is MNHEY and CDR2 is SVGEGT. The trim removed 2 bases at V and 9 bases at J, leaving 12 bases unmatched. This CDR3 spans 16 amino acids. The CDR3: CASSYPATGDFGEQFF. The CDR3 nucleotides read TGTGCCAGCAGTTACCCGGCGACAGGGGATTTTGGTGAGCAGTTCTTC.

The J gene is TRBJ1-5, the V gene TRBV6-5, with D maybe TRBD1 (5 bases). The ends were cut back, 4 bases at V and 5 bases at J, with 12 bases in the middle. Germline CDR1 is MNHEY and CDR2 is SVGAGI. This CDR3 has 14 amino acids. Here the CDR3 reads CASSLGASYQPQHF. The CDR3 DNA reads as TGTGCCAGCAGTTTAGGGGCATCTTATCAGCCCCAGCATTTT.

The CDR3 coding sequence is TGTGCCAGCTCGCCGACACATGGACAGGGGGCGAACAATGAGCAGTTCTTC. Encoded protein: CASSPTHGQGANNEQFF. This sequence joins TRBV18 and TRBJ2-1; 11 bases match TRBD1. This CDR3 has 17 residues. The germline V gene encodes CDR1 KGHSH and CDR2 LQKENI. The V and J ends lost 6 bases and 5 bases, in that order; junction bases with no gene match: 12.

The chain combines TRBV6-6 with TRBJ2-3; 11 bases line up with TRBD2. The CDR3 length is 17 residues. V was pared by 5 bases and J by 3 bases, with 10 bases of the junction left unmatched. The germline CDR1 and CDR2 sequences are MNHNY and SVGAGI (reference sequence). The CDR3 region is CASSRFRLAGMTDTQYF. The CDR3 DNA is TGTGCCAGCAGTCGGTTCAGACTAGCGGGGATGACAGATACGCAGTATTTT.

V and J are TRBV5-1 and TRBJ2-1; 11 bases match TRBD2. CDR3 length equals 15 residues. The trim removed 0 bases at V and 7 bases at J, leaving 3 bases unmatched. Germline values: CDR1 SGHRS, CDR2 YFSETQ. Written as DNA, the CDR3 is TGCGCCAGCAGCTTGGAGTTAGCGGGGGGGAATGAGCAGTTCTTC. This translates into CASSLELAGGNEQFF.

In nucleotides, the CDR3 is TGTGCCAGCAGGCCCGGGGATGGCTACACCTTC. It is translated as CASRPGDGYTF. The chain recombines TRBV12-3 or TRBV12-4 with TRBJ1-2; no clear D gene. The CDR3 runs to 11 residues. The V gene lost 6 bases and the J gene lost 6 bases, with 8 bases spanning the gap.

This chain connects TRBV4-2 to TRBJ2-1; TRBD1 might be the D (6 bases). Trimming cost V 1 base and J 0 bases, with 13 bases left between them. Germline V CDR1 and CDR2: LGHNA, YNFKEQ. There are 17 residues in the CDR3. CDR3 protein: CASSQVSRTDSYNEQFF. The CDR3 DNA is TGTGCCAGCAGCCAAGTCAGCCGGACAGACTCCTACAATGAGCAGTTCTTC.

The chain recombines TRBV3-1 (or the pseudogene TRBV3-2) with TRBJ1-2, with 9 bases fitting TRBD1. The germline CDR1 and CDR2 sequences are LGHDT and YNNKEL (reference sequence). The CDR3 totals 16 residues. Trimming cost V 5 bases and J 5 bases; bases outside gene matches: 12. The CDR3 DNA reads TGTGCCAGCAGCGCGCGGGACAGGGCCGGGGCTTATGGCTACACCTTC. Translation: CASSARDRAGAYGYTF.

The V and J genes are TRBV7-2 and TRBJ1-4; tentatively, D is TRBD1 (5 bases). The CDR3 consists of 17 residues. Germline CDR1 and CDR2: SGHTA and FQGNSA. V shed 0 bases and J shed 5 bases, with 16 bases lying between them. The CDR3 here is CASSLAVGRGLNEKLFF. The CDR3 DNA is TGTGCCAGCAGCTTAGCGGTAGGGCGGGGCTTAAATGAAAAACTGTTTTTT.

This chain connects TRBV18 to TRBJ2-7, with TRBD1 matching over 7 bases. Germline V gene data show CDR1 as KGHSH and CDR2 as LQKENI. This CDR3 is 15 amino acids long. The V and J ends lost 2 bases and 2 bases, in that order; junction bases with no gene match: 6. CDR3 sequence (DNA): TGTGCCAGCTCACCAAATCGACAGGGACCCTACGAGCAGTACTTC. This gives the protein CASSPNRQGPYEQYF.

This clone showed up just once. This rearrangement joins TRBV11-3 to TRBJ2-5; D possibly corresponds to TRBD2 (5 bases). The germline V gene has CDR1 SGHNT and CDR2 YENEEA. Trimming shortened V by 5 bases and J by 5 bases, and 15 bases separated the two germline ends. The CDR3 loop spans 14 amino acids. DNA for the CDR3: TGTGCCAGCAGCGTCCCAAATTGGGAGGAGACCCAGTACTTC. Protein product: CASSVPNWEETQYF. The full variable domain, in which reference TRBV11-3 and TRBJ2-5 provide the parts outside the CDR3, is EAGVVQSPRYKIIEKKQPVAFWCNPISGHNTLYWYLQNLGQGPELLIRYENEEAVDDSQLPKDRFSAERLKGVDSTLKIQPAELGDSAVYLCASSVPNWEETQYFGPGTRLLVL.

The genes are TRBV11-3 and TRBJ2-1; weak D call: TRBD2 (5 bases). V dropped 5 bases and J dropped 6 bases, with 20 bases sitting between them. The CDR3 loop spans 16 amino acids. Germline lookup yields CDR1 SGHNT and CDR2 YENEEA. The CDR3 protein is CASSPETRSPANEQFF. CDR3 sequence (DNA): TGTGCCAGCAGCCCAGAAACTAGATCCCCGGCCAATGAGCAGTTCTTC.

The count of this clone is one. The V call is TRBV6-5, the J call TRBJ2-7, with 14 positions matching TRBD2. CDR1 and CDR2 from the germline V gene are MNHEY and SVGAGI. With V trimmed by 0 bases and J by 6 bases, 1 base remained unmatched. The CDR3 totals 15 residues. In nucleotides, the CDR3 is TGTGCCAGCAGTTACTCGACTAGCGGGGGGGCCGAGCAGTACTTC. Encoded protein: CASSYSTSGGAEQYF.

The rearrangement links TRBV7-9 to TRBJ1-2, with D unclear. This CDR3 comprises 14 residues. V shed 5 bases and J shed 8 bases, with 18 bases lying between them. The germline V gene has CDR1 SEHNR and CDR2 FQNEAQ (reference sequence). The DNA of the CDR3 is TGTGCCAGCAGCCGGTCCGCCGGCGGTCTAGGCTACACCTTC. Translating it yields CASSRSAGGLGYTF.

CDR3: CASSTRQGADTQYF. In DNA form, the CDR3 reads TGTGCCAGCAGCACGCGACAGGGGGCAGATACGCAGTATTTT. The J gene is TRBJ2-3, the V gene TRBV9; 9 nucleotides agree with TRBD1. The CDR3 has 14 residues. Germline V CDR1 and CDR2: SGDLS, YYNGEE. V gave up 4 bases and J gave up 4 bases; unmatched junction bases: 4. The full variable domain, with the rest looked up from reference TRBV9 and TRBJ2-3, is DSGVTQTPKHLITATGQRVTLRCSPRSGDLSVYWYQQSLDQGLQFLIQYYNGEERAKGNILERFSAQQFPDLHSELNLSSLELGDSALYFCASSTRQGADTQYFGPGTRLTVL.

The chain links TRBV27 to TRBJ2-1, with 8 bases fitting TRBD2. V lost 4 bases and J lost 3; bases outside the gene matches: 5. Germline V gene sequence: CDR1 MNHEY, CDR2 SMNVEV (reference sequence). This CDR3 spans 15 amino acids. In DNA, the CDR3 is TGTGCCAGCAGTTCCGCACTAGCGGACTACAATGAGCAGTTCTTC. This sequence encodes CASSSALADYNEQFF.

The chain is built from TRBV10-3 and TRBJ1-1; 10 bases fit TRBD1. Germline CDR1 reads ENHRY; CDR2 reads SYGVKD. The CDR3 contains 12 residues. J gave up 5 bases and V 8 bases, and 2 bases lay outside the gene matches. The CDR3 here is CAIGTGVTEAFF. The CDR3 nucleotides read TGTGCCATCGGGACAGGGGTTACTGAAGCTTTCTTT.

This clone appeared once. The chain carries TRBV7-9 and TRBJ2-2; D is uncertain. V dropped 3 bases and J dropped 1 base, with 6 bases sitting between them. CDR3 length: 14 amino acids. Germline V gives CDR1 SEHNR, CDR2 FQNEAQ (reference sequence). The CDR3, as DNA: TGTGCCAGCAGCTTTTCTGTGAACACCGGGGAGCTGTTTTTT. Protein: CASSFSVNTGELFF.